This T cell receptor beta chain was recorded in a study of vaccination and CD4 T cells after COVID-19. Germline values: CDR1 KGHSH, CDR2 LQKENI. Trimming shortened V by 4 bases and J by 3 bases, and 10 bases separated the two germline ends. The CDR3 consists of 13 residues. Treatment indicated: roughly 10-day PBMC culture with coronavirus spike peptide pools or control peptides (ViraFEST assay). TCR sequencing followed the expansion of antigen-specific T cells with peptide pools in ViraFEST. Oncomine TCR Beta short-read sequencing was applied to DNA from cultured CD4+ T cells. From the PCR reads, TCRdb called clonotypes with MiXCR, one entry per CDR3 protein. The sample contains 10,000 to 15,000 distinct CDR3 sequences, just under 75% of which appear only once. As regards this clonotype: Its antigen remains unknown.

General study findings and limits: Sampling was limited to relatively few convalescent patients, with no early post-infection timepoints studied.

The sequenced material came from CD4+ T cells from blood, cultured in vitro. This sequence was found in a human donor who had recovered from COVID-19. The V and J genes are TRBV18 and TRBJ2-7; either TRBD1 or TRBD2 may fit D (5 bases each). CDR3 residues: CASSQGPYYEQYF. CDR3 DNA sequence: TGTGCCAGCTCACAGGGACCCTACTACGAGCAGTACTTC.